The next 32 T cell receptor beta chains were all read from a single sample in a study of somatic mutations in cytotoxic T cells in rheumatoid arthritis. Profiled with immunoSEQ multiplex PCR; TCRdb holds only in-frame clones, not every one. The repertoire consists of 10,000 or so clones, with around three quarters occurring once and the leading ten covering 34%. Sequencing was done on a sample of CD8+ T cells sorted from blood. The origin of the receptors is an adult with rheumatoid arthritis.

The chain is built from TRBV6-6 and TRBJ2-1; D gene ambiguous. Trimming took 7 bases from V and 2 from J, leaving 15 bases between them. CDR1 and CDR2 from the germline V gene are MNHNY and SVGAGI (reference sequence). This CDR3 comprises 15 residues. In DNA, the CDR3 is TGTGCCAGCAAAACTGACGGCGCAGCCTACAATGAGCAGTTCTTC. It codes for CASKTDGAAYNEQFF.

The chain is built from TRBV7-2 and TRBJ2-2; unclear D gene. CDR3 length: 14 residues. The germline V and J ends were trimmed by 5 bases and 4 bases, with 11 bases remaining between them. The germline CDR1 and CDR2 sequences are SGHTA and FQGNSA. The CDR3 spells CASSRSQSTGELFF. CDR3 nucleotides: TGTGCCAGCAGCCGGAGCCAGTCCACCGGGGAGCTGTTTTTT.

The J gene is TRBJ2-7, the V gene TRBV7-2; TRBD1 is a possible D gene (5 bases). CDR1 is SGHTA and CDR2 is FQGNSA in the germline V gene. Trimming took 3 bases from V and 0 from J, leaving 6 bases between them. The CDR3 is 13 residues long. The CDR3 DNA reads TGTGCCAGCAGCTTTGACAGCTCCTACGAGCAGTACTTC. The encoded protein is CASSFDSSYEQYF.

This clone was detected only once. The rearrangement uses TRBV28 and TRBJ1-2, with 10 bases that match TRBD1. Trimming at V came to 7 bases and at J to 5 bases, leaving 10 bases not matched to a gene. This CDR3 contains 15 residues. Germline CDR1 reads MDHEN; CDR2 reads SYDVKM. The CDR3 region is CASKDRGVLLYGYTF. The CDR3 bases are TGTGCCAGCAAGGACAGGGGGGTTTTGTTGTATGGCTACACCTTC.

V gene TRBV4-3 combines with J gene TRBJ2-3; 8 nucleotides match TRBD2. With V trimmed by 0 bases and J by 0 bases, 8 bases remained unmatched. Germline loops: CDR1 LGHNA, CDR2 YSLEER. The CDR3 runs 18 residues. The CDR3 sequence is CASSQDQGSGTSTDTQYF. CDR3 coding DNA: TGCGCCAGCAGCCAAGATCAGGGTAGCGGGACTAGCACAGATACGCAGTATTTT.

The chain recombines TRBV30 with TRBJ2-7; a possible D gene is TRBD2 (6 bases). Germline assignment: CDR1 GTSNPN and CDR2 SVGIG (reference sequence). The germline V and J ends were trimmed by 0 bases and 0 bases, with 9 bases remaining between them. The CDR3 contains 14 residues. The DNA for the CDR3 is TGTGCCTGGAGTGTGGGGGGAAGCTCCTACGAGCAGTACTTC. Residues: CAWSVGGSSYEQYF.

Here the CDR3 reads CASSPNRDNGREQYF. In DNA form, the CDR3 reads TGTGCCAGCAGCCCAAACAGGGACAACGGAAGGGAGCAGTACTTC. The chain links TRBV9 to TRBJ2-7; a weak D match, TRBD1 (6 bases). CDR1 is SGDLS, CDR2 YYNGEE, per germline. The CDR3 is 15 amino acids. V was shortened by 4 bases and J by 7 bases, with 21 bases between the two germline ends.

The V call is TRBV7-9, the J call TRBJ1-2; 10 bases are shared with TRBD1. Germline CDR1 reads SEHNR; CDR2 reads FQNEAQ (reference sequence). Unmatched junction bases numbered 8, after V lost 3 bases and J lost 4 bases. The length of the CDR3 is 16 residues. This CDR3 reads CASSLSAGTGAYGYTF. As DNA, the CDR3 is TGTGCCAGCAGCTTGTCGGCCGGGACAGGGGCCTATGGCTACACCTTC.

This chain links TRBV10-1 with TRBJ1-2; the D is unclear. The germline V gene has CDR1 WNHNN and CDR2 SYGVQD (reference sequence). The CDR3 sequence is 13 residues long. V lost 2 bases to trimming and J lost 4 bases, with 8 bases between them. Written as DNA, the CDR3 is TGCGCCAGCAGTGAGGACCCAGCCTATGGCTACACCTTC. Protein sequence: CASSEDPAYGYTF.

This rearrangement joins TRBV5-4 to TRBJ2-5, with 8 bases identical to TRBD2. This CDR3 has 15 residues. Germline CDR1 is SGHNT and CDR2 is YYREEE (reference sequence). V dropped 5 bases and J dropped 2; count of bases not matched to a gene: 8. The DNA of the CDR3 is TGTGCCAGCAGTCCCGGGACTAGGGCTCAAGAGACCCAGTACTTC. It yields the protein CASSPGTRAQETQYF.

The chain employs TRBV6-5 and TRBJ2-7; D might be TRBD1 or TRBD2, each matching 5 bases. Trimming shortened V by 4 bases and J by 7 bases, and 14 bases separated the two germline ends. The CDR3 has 13 residues. The V gene's germline CDR1 is MNHEY and CDR2 SVGAGI. The CDR3 sequence is CASSSGPWGEQYF. DNA for the CDR3: TGTGCCAGCAGTTCGGGGCCATGGGGTGAGCAGTACTTC.

The rearrangement joins TRBV2 to TRBJ1-5; TRBD1 agrees at 8 bases. Germline CDR1 is SNHLY and CDR2 is FYNNEI. The CDR3 sequence is 17 residues long. Trimming cost V 7 bases and J 2 bases; bases outside gene matches: 13. This CDR3 reads CASTERQGYLGNQPQHF. Written as DNA, the CDR3 is TGTGCCAGCACCGAGAGACAGGGGTATTTAGGCAATCAGCCCCAGCATTTT.

This chain joins TRBV6-6 and TRBJ2-3; 9 positions agree with TRBD2. The V segment lost 6 bases and the J segment 4 bases; nucleotides outside the gene matches: 5. The V gene's germline CDR1 is MNHNY and CDR2 SVGAGI (reference sequence). This CDR3 comprises 14 residues. This chain's CDR3 is CASRAGGEADTQYF. As DNA, the CDR3 is TGTGCCAGCAGAGCGGGGGGCGAAGCAGATACGCAGTATTTT.

The chain employs TRBV4-3 and TRBJ2-7; D possibly corresponds to TRBD2 (5 bases). Looked up from germline, CDR1 is LGHNA and CDR2 is YSLEER. The CDR3 totals 16 residues. V dropped 1 base and J dropped 0 bases, with 13 bases sitting between them. CDR3 protein: CASSQGSGSDSYEQYF. The CDR3 nucleotides read TGCGCCAGCAGCCAAGGGAGCGGCTCCGACTCCTACGAGCAGTACTTC.

The rearrangement links TRBV18 to TRBJ2-5; D uncertain. Trimming cost V 1 base and J 5 bases, with 11 bases left between them. Germline CDR1 is KGHSH and CDR2 is LQKENI. The CDR3 length is 14 residues. This CDR3 is CASSPLPNGETQYF. DNA of the CDR3: TGTGCCAGCTCACCACTACCTAACGGGGAGACCCAGTACTTC.

The genes are TRBV9 and TRBJ1-1; 7 bases line up with TRBD1. From germline, CDR1 is SGDLS and CDR2 YYNGEE. The CDR3 sequence is 14 residues long. The junction had 8 bases not matched to a gene; V was cut back by 4 bases and J by 5 bases. DNA of the CDR3: TGTGCCAGCAGCCCCCGGACAGGATTTACTGAAGCTTTCTTT. Protein product: CASSPRTGFTEAFF.

The chain is built from TRBV29-1 and TRBJ2-1; 10 nucleotides line up with TRBD2. Losses at the gene ends were 4 bases for V and 5 bases for J; bases not matched to a gene: 8. This CDR3 has 15 amino acids. CDR1 SQVTM and CDR2 ANQGSEA come from the germline V gene. Here the CDR3 DNA reads TGCAGCGTTGGTTCTAGCGGGAGTCGCCACAATGAGCAGTTCTTC. As protein: CSVGSSGSRHNEQFF.

The chain is built from TRBV10-3 and TRBJ2-7; D is unclear. V was pared by 10 bases and J by 0 bases, with 16 bases between. The CDR3 sequence is 14 residues long. Germline values: CDR1 ENHRY, CDR2 SYGVKD. CDR3 in DNA: TGTGCCACCGGCTGGACGCTAAGCTCCTACGAGCAGTACTTC. Encoded protein: CATGWTLSSYEQYF.

The chain recombines TRBV28 with TRBJ1-2; D may be TRBD1 (6 bases). This CDR3 region has 17 residues. The V and J ends lost 5 bases and 4 bases respectively, with 23 bases between them. In germline, CDR1 is MDHEN, CDR2 SYDVKM. In DNA, the CDR3 is TGTGCCAGCAGTCTAGGGGCCAAGACGCTGGACAGCTATGGCTACACCTTC. It is translated as CASSLGAKTLDSYGYTF.

This rearrangement joins TRBV19 to TRBJ2-7; 11 bases line up with TRBD2. J was trimmed by 4 bases and V by 4 bases; bases with no gene match: 3. This CDR3 has 14 residues. Germline V gene sequence: CDR1 LNHDA, CDR2 SQIVND (reference sequence). Here the CDR3 reads CASSRGTSGYEQYF. CDR3 nucleotides: TGTGCCAGTAGTAGAGGGACTAGCGGTTACGAGCAGTACTTC.

The chain's CDR3 is CASSLGPDRDNQPQHF. The CDR3 bases are TGTGCCAGCAGCTTAGGCCCCGACAGAGACAATCAGCCCCAGCATTTT. The chain recombines TRBV13 with TRBJ1-5, with a possible D match to TRBD1 (5 bases). Germline-derived CDR1 and CDR2 are PRHDT and FYEKMQ (reference sequence). CDR3 length: 16 amino acids. V lost 0 bases and J lost 3, with 12 bases in between.

This chain joins TRBV4-3 and TRBJ2-1, with D perhaps TRBD1 (5 bases). CDR1 and CDR2 from the germline V gene are LGHNA and YSLEER. This CDR3 spans 14 amino acids. V shed 0 bases and J shed 8 bases, with 11 bases lying between them. CDR3 sequence: CASSQERQPHEQFF. In nucleotides, the CDR3 is TGCGCCAGCAGCCAAGAAAGACAGCCCCATGAGCAGTTCTTC.

This sequence joins TRBV10-3 and TRBJ2-1; D unclear. The CDR3 has 16 amino acids. Germline V gene sequence: CDR1 ENHRY, CDR2 SYGVKD. V lost 0 bases, J lost 0 bases, and 9 bases lay in between. CDR3 bases: TGTGCCATCAGTGAGTCAGCCGTGAGCTCCTACAATGAGCAGTTCTTC. Encoded protein: CAISESAVSSYNEQFF.

The chain recombines TRBV2 with TRBJ1-2; possibly TRBD1 for D (5 bases). CDR1 SNHLY and CDR2 FYNNEI come from the germline V gene. Trimming removed 9 bases at V and 7 bases at J, with 12 bases between. The CDR3 covers 11 residues. The CDR3 nucleotides read TGTGCCAGGCAGGGTACTGGTGGCTACACCTTC. Encoded protein: CARQGTGGYTF.

V is TRBV6-5 and J is TRBJ2-7, with 7 bases aligning to TRBD1. Germline CDR1 is MNHEY and CDR2 is SVGAGI. V shed 0 bases, J shed 5 bases, and the junction held 4 bases outside the gene matches. The CDR3 consists of 14 residues. The CDR3 DNA reads as TGTGCCAGCAGTTACTCGACAGGGTTCAACGAGCAGTACTTC. Encoded protein: CASSYSTGFNEQYF.

The chain links TRBV7-2 to TRBJ2-7, with D unclear. With 4 bases removed from V and 4 bases from J, the gap between germline ends came to 11 bases. The CDR3 has 13 residues. Germline V lookup: CDR1 SGHTA, CDR2 FQGNSA. As DNA, the CDR3 is TGTGCCAGCAGCTCCTATACGGTGTACGAGCAGTACTTC. Residues: CASSSYTVYEQYF.

V and J are TRBV4-2 and TRBJ1-2, with TRBD1 matching over 9 bases. CDR1 is LGHNA and CDR2 is YNFKEQ in the germline V gene. With V trimmed by 0 bases and J by 7 bases, 12 bases remained unmatched. The CDR3 runs 17 residues. The CDR3 protein is CASSQDGGTGLVGGYTF. The CDR3 DNA follows: TGTGCCAGCAGCCAAGATGGCGGGACAGGGCTAGTCGGTGGCTACACCTTC.

This chain joins TRBV19 and TRBJ1-2; D gene uncertain. The V and J ends lost 5 bases and 3 bases respectively, with 22 bases between them. CDR1 LNHDA and CDR2 SQIVND come from the germline V gene (reference sequence). CDR3 size: 17 residues. CDR3 sequence reads: CASSPPDRLPKDYGYTF. CDR3 DNA sequence: TGTGCCAGTAGTCCCCCGGACCGACTCCCGAAGGACTATGGCTACACCTTC. Supplemented by reference TRBV19 and TRBJ1-2, the full variable domain reads DGGITQSPKYLFRKEGQNVTLSCEQNLNHDAMYWYRQDPGQGLRLIYYSQIVNDFQKGDIAEGYSVSREKKESFPLTVTSAQKNPTAFYLCASSPPDRLPKDYGYTFGSGTRLTVV.

The chain employs TRBV14 and TRBJ1-2; TRBD1 aligns across 11 bases. The CDR3 is 16 amino acids. From germline, CDR1 is SGHDN and CDR2 FVKESK. V lost 1 base, J lost 4 bases, and 5 bases stayed unmatched. The CDR3 sequence is CASSQAGTGGIYGYTF. The CDR3 region has the DNA TGTGCCAGCAGCCAAGCCGGGACAGGGGGGATCTATGGCTACACCTTC.

The gene calls are TRBV23-1 and TRBJ2-1; D possibly matches TRBD1 or TRBD2 (6 bases each). TRBV23-1 is sorted into the ORF group, with uncertain function. The V end lost 0 bases, the J end lost 2 bases, and 14 bases lay between the germline ends. This CDR3 has 17 residues. The CDR3 DNA reads as TGCGCCAGCAGTCAATCATGGGGGGCAAGTCCCTACAATGAGCAGTTCTTC. It specifies CASSQSWGASPYNEQFF.

V is TRBV6-5 and J is TRBJ2-7; TRBD1 matches 7 bases. V gave up 0 bases and J gave up 3 bases; unmatched junction bases: 5. CDR1 is MNHEY and CDR2 is SVGAGI in the germline V gene. The CDR3 spans 15 residues. The CDR3 DNA reads TGTGCCAGCAGTTACTCGTCACAGGGGATCTACGAGCAGTACTTC. Its protein product is CASSYSSQGIYEQYF.

This clone was seen more than once but under ten times. This sequence joins TRBV6-6 and TRBJ1-1, with a possible D match to TRBD1 (6 bases). V was cut by 6 bases and J by 0 bases, with 11 bases left in between. This CDR3 comprises 14 residues. Germline assignment: CDR1 MNHNY and CDR2 SVGAGI (reference sequence). The CDR3 protein is CASRLGGMNTEAFF. Here the CDR3 DNA reads TGTGCCAGCAGATTAGGGGGGATGAACACTGAAGCTTTCTTT.